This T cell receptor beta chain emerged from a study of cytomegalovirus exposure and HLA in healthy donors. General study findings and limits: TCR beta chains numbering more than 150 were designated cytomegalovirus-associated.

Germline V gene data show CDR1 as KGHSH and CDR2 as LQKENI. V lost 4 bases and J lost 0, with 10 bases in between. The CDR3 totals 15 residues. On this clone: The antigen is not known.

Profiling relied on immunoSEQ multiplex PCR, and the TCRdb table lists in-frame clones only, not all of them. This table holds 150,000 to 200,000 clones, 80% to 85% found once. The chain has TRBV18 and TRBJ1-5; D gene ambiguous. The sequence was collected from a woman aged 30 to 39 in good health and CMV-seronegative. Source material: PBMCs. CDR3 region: CASSLRHHSNQPQHF. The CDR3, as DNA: TGTGCCAGCTCACTAAGACACCATAGCAATCAGCCCCAGCATTTT.